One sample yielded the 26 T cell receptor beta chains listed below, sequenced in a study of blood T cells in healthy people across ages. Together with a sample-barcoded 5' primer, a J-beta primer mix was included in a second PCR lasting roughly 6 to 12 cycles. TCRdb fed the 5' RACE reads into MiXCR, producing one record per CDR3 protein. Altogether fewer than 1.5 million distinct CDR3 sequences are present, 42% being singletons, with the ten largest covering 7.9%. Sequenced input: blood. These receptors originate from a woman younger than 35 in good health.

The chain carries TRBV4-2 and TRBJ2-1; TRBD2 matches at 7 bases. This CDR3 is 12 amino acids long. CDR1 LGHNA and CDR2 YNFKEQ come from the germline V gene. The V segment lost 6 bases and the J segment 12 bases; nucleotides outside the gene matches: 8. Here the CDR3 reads CASRDGRSGQFF. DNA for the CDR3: TGTGCCAGCAGGGACGGGAGGTCGGGGCAGTTCTTC.

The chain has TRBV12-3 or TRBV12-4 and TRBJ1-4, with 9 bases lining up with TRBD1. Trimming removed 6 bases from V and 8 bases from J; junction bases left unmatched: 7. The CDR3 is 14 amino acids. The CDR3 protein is CASRYSGQGEKLFF. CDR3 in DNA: TGTGCCAGCAGGTATTCGGGACAGGGCGAAAAACTGTTTTTT.

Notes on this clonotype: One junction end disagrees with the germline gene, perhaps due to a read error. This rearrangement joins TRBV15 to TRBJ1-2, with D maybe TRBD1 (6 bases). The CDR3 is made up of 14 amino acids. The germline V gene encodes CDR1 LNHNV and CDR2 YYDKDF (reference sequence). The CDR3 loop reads CAASTRQVHYGYTF. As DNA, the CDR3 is TGTGCCGCCAGCACCCGACAGGTCCACTATGGCTACACCTTC.

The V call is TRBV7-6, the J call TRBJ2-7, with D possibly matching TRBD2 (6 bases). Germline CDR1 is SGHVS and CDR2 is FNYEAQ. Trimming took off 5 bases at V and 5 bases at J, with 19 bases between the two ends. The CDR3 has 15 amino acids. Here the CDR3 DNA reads TGTGCCAGCAGCCATAGCGGTGGGAGAGGGGACGAGCAGTACTTC. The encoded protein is CASSHSGGRGDEQYF.

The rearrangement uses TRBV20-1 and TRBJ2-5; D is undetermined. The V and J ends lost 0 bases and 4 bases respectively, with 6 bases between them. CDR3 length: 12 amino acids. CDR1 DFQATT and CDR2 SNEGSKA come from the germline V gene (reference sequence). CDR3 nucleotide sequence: TGCAGTGCTAGAGAACAGAGAGAGACCCAGTACTTC. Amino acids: CSAREQRETQYF.

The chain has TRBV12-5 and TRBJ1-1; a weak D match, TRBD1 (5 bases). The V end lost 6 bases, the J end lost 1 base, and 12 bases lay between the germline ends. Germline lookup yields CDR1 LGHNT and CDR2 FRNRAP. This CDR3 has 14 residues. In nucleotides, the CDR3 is TGTGCTAGTGGGTTCAAGGACAAGAACACTGAAGCTTTCTTT. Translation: CASGFKDKNTEAFF.

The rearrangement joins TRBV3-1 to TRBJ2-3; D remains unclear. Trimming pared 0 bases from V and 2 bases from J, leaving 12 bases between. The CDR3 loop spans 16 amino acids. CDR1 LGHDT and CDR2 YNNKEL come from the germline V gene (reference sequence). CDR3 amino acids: CASSQDPVLSTDTQYF. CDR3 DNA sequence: TGTGCCAGCAGCCAAGATCCGGTTCTGTCCACAGATACGCAGTATTTT.

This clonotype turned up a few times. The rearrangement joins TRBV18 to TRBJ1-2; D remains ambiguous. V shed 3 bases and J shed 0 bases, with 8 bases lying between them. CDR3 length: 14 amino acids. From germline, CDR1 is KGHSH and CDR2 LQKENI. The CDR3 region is CASSPGNPNYGYTF. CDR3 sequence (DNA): TGTGCCAGCTCACCCGGCAATCCTAACTATGGCTACACCTTC.

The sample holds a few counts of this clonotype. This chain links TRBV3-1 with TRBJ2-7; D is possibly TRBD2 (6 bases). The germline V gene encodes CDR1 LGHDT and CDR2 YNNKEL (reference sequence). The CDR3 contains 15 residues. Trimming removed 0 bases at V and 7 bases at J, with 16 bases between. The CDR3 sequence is CASSQDEAGSREQYF. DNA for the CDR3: TGTGCCAGCAGCCAAGATGAGGCGGGGTCTCGGGAGCAGTACTTC.

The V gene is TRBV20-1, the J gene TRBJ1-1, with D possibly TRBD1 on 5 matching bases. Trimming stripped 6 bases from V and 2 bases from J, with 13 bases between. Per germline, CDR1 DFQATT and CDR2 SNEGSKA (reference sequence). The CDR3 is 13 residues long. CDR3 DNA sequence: TGCAGTGCGGAGTCGACAGCTAACACTGAAGCTTTCTTT. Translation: CSAESTANTEAFF.

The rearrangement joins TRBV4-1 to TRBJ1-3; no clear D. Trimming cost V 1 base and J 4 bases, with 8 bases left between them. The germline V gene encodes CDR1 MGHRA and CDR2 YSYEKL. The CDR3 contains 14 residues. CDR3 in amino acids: CASSQGREGNTIYF. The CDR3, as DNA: TGCGCCAGCAGCCAAGGAAGGGAGGGAAACACCATATATTTT.

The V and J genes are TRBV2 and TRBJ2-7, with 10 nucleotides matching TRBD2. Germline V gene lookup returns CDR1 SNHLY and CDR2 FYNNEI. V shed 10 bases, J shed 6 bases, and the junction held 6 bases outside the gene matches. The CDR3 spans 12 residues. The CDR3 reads CAMLAGVGEQYF. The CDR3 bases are TGTGCCATGCTAGCGGGAGTCGGCGAGCAGTACTTC. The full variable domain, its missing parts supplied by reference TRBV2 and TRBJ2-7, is EPEVTQTPSHQVTQMGQEVILRCVPISNHLYFYWYRQILGQKVEFLVSFYNNEISEKSEIFDDQFSVERPDGSNFTLKIRSTKLEDSAMYFCAMLAGVGEQYFGPGTRLTVT.

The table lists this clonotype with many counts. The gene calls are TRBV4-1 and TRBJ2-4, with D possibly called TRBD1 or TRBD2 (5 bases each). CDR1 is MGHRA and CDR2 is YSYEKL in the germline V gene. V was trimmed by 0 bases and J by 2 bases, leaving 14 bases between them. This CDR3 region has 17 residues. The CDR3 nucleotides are TGCGCCAGCAGCCAAGATCTCCGAGGGGCCACCAAAAACATTCAGTACTTC. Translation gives CASSQDLRGATKNIQYF.

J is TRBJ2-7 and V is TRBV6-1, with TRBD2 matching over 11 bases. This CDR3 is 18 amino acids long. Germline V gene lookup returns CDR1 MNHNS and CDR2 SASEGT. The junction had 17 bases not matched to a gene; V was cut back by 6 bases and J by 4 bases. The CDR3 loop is CASSSTSGKLPGQYEQYF. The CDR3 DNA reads TGTGCCAGCAGCTCGACTAGCGGGAAACTGCCGGGACAATACGAGCAGTACTTC.

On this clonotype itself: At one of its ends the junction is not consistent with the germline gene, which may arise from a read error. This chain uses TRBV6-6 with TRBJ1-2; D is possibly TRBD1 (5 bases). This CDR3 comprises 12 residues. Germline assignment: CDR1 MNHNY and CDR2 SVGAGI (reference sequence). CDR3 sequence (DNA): TGTGCCGGCAGGTGGGGGGAGCATGGCTACACCTTC. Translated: CAGRWGEHGYTF.

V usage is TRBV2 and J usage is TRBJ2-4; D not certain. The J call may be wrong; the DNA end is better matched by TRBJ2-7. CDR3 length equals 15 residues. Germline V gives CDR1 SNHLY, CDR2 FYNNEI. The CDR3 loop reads CASSEAAGNLYEQYF. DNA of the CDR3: TGTGCCAGCAGTGAAGCAGCCGGAAACCTCTACGAGCAGTACTTC.

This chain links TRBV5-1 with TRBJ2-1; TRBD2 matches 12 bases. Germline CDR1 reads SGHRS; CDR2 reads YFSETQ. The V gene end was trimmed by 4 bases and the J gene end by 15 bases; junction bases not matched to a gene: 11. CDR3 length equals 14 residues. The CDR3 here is CASSPGTSGRQRFF. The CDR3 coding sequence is TGCGCCAGCAGCCCCGGGACTAGCGGGCGTCAGCGGTTCTTC.

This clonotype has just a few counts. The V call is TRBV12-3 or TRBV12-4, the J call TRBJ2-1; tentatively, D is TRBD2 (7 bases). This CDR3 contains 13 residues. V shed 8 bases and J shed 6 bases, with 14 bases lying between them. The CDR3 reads CASLGGGGNEQFF. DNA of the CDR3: TGTGCCAGCCTAGGGGGAGGGGGCAATGAGCAGTTCTTC.

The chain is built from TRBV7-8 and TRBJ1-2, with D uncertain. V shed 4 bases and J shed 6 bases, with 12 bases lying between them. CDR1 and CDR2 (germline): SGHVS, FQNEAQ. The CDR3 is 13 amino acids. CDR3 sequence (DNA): TGTGCCAGCAGCTACTCCCTAGTGGATGGCTACACCTTC. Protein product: CASSYSLVDGYTF.

CDR3 nucleotide sequence: TGTGCCAGCAGTTTAAGCACACAGGGGCGGCACTACGAGCAGTACTTC. Translating it yields CASSLSTQGRHYEQYF. The chain has TRBV28 and TRBJ2-7; the match to TRBD1 covers 7 bases. The CDR3 has 16 amino acids. Unmatched junction bases numbered 10, after V lost 2 bases and J lost 3 bases. CDR1 MDHEN and CDR2 SYDVKM come from the germline V gene.

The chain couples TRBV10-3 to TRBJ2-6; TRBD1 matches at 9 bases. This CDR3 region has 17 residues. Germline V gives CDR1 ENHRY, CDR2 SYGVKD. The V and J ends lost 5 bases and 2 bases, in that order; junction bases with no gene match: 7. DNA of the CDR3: TGTGCCATCAGTACAGGACAGGGGAGCACTGGGGCCAACGTCCTGACTTTC. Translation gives CAISTGQGSTGANVLTF.

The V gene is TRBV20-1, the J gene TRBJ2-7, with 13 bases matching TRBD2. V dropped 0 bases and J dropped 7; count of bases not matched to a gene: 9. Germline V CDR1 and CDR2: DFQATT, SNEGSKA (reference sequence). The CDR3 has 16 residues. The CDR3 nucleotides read TGCAGTGCTAGAGATTTGACTAGCGGGGGGTACAATGAGCAGTACTTC. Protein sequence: CSARDLTSGGYNEQYF.

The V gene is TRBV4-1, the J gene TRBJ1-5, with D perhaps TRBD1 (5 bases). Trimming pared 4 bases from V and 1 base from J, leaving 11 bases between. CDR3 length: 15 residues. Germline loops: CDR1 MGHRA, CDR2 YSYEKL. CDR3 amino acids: CASSREGPSNQPQHF. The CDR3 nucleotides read TGCGCCAGCAGCCGGGAGGGGCCGAGCAATCAGCCCCAGCATTTT.

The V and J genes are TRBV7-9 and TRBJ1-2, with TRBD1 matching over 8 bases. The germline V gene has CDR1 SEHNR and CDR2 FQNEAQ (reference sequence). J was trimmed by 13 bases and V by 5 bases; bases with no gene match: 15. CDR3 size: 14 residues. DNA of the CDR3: TGTGCCAGCAGCAACCTCGGACAGGGACGCTATTCCACCTTC. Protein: CASSNLGQGRYSTF.

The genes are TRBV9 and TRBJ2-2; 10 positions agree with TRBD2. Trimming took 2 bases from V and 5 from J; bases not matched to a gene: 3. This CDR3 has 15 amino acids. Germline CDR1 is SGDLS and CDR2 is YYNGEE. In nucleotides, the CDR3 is TGTGCCAGCAGCGTTGGACTAGCGGCGACCGGGGAGCTGTTTTTT. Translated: CASSVGLAATGELFF.

Here the CDR3 DNA reads TGTGCCAGCAGGCGTAGGGGTGGGGCCTACGAGCAGTACTTC. It encodes CASRRRGGAYEQYF. The chain joins TRBV6-5 to TRBJ2-5; possible D gene TRBD1, 5 bases. The J call may be mistaken, given a closer DNA end match to TRBJ2-7. The CDR3 is 14 amino acids. The germline V gene encodes CDR1 MNHEY and CDR2 SVGAGI.